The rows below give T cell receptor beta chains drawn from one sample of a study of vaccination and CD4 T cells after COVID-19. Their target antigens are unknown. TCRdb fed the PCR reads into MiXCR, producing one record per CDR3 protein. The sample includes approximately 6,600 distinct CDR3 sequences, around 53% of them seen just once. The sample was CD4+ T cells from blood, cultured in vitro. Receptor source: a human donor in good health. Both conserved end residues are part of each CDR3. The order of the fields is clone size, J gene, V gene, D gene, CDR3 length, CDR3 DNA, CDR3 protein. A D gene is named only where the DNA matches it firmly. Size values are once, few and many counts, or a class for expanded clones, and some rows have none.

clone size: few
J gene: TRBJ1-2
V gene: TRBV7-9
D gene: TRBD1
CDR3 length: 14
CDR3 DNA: TGTGCCAGCAGCTTGGGACAGGGGGGCGATGGCTACACCTTC
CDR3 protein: CASSLGQGGDGYTF

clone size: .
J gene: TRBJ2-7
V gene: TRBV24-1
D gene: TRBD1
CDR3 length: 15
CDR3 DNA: TGTGCCACCAGTGACTCCGACAGGGTCACCCACGAGCAGTACTTC
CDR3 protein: CATSDSDRVTHEQYF

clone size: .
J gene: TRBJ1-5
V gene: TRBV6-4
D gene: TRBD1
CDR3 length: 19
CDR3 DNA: TGTGCCAGCAGTGACTTCACCGGGACAGGGCTGGGAGAGAATCAGCCCCAGCATTTT
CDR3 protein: CASSDFTGTGLGENQPQHF

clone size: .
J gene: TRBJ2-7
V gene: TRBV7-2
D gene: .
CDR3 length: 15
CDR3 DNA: TGTGCCAGCAGCTTAGCGTGGACCATTACCTACGAGCAGTACTTC
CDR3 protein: CASSLAWTITYEQYF

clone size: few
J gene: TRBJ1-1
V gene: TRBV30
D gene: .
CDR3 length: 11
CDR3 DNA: TGTGCCGGTCGGGGGAACACTGAAGCTTTCTTT
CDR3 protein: CAGRGNTEAFF

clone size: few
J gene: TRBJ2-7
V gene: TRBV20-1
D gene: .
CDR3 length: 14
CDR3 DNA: TGCAGTGCTAGAGATCGGGCAGCAACTGGCGAGCAGTACTTC
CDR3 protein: CSARDRAATGEQYF

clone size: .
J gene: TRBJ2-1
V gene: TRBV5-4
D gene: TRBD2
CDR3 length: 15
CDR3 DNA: TGTGCCAGCAGCTCTAGCGGGAGGGCCCTCGGTGAGCAGTTCTTC
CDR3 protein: CASSSSGRALGEQFF

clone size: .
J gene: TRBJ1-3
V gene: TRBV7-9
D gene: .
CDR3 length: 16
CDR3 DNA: TGTGCCAGCAGCTTAGTGGGCTCCTACTCTGGAAACACCATATATTTT
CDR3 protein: CASSLVGSYSGNTIYF

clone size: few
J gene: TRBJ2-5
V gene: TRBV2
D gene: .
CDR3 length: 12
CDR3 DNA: TGTGCCAGCAGTCGAGTTCGGGAGACCCAGTACTTC
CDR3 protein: CASSRVRETQYF

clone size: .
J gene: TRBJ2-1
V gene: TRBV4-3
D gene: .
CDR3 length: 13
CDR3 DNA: TGCGCCAGCAGCCAAGACAGTTACAATGAGCAGTTCTTC
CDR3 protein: CASSQDSYNEQFF

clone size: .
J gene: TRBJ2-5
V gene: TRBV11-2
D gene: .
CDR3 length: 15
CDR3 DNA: TGTGCCAGCAGCTTAGGTCAGCTGGGTGCGGAGACCCAGTACTTC
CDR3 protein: CASSLGQLGAETQYF

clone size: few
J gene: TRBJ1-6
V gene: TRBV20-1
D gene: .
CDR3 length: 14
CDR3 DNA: TGCAGTGCTATTTTGAGTAAACCTAATTCACCCCTCCACTTT
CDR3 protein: CSAILSKPNSPLHF

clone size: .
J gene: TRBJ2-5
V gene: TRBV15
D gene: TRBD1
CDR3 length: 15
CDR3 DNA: TGTGCCACCAGCAGAGACGACAGGGGGGGTGAGACCCAGTACTTC
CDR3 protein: CATSRDDRGGETQYF

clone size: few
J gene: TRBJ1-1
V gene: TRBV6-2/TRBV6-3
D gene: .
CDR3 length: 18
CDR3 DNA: TGTGCCAGCAGTTACTCGATTTTTAGAGGAGGGGTGAACACTGAAGCTTTCTTT
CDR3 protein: CASSYSIFRGGVNTEAFF

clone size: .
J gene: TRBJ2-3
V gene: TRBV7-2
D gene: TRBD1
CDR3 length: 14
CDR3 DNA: TGTGCCAGCAGCCCGGGACAGTTCACAGATACGCAGTATTTT
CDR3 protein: CASSPGQFTDTQYF

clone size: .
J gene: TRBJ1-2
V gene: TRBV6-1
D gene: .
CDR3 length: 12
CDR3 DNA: TGTGCCAGCACCACGGGTGGGGCTGGCTACACCTTC
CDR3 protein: CASTTGGAGYTF

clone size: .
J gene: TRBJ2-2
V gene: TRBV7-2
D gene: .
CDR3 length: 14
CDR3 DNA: TGTGCCAGCAGCTTAGCTGTGGATACCGGGGAGCTGTTTTTT
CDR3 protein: CASSLAVDTGELFF

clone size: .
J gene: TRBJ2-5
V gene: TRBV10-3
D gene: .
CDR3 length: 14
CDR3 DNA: TGTGCCATCAGCCAGGACCGGGATCAAGAGACCCAGTACTTC
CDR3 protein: CAISQDRDQETQYF

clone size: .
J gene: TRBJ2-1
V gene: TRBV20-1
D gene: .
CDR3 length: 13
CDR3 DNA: TGCAGTGCTAGCGGTAGTTTAAACAATGAGCAGTTCTTC
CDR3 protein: CSASGSLNNEQFF

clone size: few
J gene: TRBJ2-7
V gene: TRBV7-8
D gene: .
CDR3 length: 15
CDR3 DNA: TGTGCCAGCAGGTTGGACTCTTGGCGGGAAAACGAGCAGTACTTC
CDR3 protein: CASRLDSWRENEQYF

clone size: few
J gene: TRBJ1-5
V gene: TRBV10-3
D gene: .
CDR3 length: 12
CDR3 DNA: TGTGCCATCAGCGATAGCAATCAGCCCCAGCATTTT
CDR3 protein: CAISDSNQPQHF

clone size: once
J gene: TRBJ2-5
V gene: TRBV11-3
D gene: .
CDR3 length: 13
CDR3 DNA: TGTGCCAGCAGCTTACTAGGCCAAGAGACCCAGTACTTC
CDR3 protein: CASSLLGQETQYF

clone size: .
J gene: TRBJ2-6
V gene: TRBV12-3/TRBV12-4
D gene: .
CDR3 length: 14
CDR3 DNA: TGTGCCAGCAGTTGGGGGCCCGGGGCCAACGTCCTGACTTTC
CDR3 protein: CASSWGPGANVLTF

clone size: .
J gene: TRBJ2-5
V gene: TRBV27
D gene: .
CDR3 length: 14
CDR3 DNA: TGTGCCAGCAGTTTAAATGGCTTGCGGGAGACCCAGTACTTC
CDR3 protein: CASSLNGLRETQYF

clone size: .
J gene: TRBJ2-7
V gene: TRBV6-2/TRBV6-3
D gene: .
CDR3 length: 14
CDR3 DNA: TGTGCCAGCAGTTACTCAGGAGTGGACTACGAGCAGTACTTC
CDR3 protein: CASSYSGVDYEQYF

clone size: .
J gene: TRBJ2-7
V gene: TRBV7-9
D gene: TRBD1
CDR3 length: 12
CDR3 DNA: TGTGCCAGCAGCTGGGACAGGGCCGAGCAGTACTTC
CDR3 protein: CASSWDRAEQYF

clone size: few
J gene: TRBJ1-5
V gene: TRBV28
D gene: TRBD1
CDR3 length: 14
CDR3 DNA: TGTGCCGTCTGGGACAGGGGGCTTATTCAGCCCCAGCATTTT
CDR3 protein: CAVWDRGLIQPQHF

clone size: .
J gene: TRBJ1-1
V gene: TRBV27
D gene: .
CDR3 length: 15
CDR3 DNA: TGTGCCAGCAGTTTACCGGGGGCCCCGAACACTGAAGCTTTCTTT
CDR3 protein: CASSLPGAPNTEAFF

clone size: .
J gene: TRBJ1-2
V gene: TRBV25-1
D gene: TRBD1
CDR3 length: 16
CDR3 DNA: TGTGCCAGCAGTGAATTCAAGGGGAACAGGGGGAACGGCTACACCTTC
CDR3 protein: CASSEFKGNRGNGYTF

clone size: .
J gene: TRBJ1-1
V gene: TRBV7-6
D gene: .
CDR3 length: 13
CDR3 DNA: TGTGCCAGCAGCTCACAGGTGAACACTGAAGCTTTCTTT
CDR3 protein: CASSSQVNTEAFF

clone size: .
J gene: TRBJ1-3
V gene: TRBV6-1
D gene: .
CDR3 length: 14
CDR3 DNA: TGTGCCAGCAAGAAGGCCCACTCTGGAAACACCATATATTTT
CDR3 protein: CASKKAHSGNTIYF

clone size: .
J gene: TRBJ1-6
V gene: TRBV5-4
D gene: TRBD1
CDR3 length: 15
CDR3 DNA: TGTGCCAGCAGCTTGCGACAGGGGCCGGGTTCACCCCTCCACTTT
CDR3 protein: CASSLRQGPGSPLHF

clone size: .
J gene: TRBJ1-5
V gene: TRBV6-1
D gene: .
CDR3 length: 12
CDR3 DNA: TGTGCCAGCAGCAGGGGAGGACAGCCCCAGCATTTT
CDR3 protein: CASSRGGQPQHF

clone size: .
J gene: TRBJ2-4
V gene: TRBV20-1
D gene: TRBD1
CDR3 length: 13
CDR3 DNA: TGCAGTGCCCCCCCCGGACAGGGGAACATTCAGTACTTC
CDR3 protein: CSAPPGQGNIQYF

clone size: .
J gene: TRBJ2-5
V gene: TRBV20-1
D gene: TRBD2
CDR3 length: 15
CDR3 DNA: TGCAGTGCCCCGTGGTCCGGGGGGTTAGGAGAGACCCAGTACTTC
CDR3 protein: CSAPWSGGLGETQYF

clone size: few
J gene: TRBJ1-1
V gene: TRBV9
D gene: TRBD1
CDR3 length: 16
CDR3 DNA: TGTGCCAGCAGCGTAGGGGCAGGGGGACCGAACACTGAAGCTTTCTTT
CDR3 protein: CASSVGAGGPNTEAFF

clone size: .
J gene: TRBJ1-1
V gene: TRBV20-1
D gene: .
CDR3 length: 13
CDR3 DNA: TGCAGTGCTAGCCAGCCAACGGACACTGAAGCTTTCTTT
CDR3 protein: CSASQPTDTEAFF

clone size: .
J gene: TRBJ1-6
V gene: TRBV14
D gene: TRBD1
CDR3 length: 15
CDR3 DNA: TGTGCCAGCAGCCAAGATCCAGGGGGCCATTCACCCCTCCACTTT
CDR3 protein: CASSQDPGGHSPLHF

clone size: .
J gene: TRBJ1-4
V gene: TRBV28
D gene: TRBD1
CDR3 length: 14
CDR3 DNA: TGTGCCAGCAGACTAGGAGGGGGCGATGAAAAACTGTTTTTT
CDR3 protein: CASRLGGGDEKLFF

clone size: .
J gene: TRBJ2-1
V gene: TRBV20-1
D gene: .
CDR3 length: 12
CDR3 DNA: TGCAGTGCTAGAGCGAACTACAATGAGCAGTTCTTC
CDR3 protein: CSARANYNEQFF

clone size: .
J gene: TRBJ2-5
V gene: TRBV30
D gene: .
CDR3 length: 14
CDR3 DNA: TGTGCCTGGAGCGGAGACAGGAGACAAGAGACCCAGTACTTC
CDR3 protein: CAWSGDRRQETQYF

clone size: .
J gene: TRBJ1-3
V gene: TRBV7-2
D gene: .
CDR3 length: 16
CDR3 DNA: TGTGCCAGCAGCTTAATGGCAGGGTGGGCTGGAAACACCATATATTTT
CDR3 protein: CASSLMAGWAGNTIYF

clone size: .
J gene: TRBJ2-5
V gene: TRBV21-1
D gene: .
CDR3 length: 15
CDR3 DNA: TGTGCGTTATGTTTGGACAGGGGGCTGGGTGAGACCCAGTACTTC
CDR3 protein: CALCLDRGLGETQYF

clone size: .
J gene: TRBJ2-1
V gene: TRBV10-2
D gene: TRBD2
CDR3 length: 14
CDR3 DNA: TGCGCCAGCATGAGCGGGGACTCCTACAATGAGCAGTTCTTC
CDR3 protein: CASMSGDSYNEQFF

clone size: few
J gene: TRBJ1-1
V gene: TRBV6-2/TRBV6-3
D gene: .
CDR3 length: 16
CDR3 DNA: TGTGCCAGCAGTTACGATACAGGCACCATGAACACTGAAGCTTTCTTT
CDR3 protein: CASSYDTGTMNTEAFF

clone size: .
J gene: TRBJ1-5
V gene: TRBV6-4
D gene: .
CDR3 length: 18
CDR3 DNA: TGTGCCAGCAGTGACCCATCTTCGTTGACAGTCCGAAATCAGCCCCAGCATTTT
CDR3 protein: CASSDPSSLTVRNQPQHF

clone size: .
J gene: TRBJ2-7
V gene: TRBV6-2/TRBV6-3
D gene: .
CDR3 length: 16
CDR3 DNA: TGTGCCAGCATGATAAACAGGGTATTTCGATTCGGCGAGCAGTACTTC
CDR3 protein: CASMINRVFRFGEQYF

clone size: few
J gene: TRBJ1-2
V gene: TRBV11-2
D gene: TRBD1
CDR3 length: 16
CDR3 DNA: TGTGCCAGCAGCTTAGCCCACAGGGGGCTTCCATATGGCTACACCTTC
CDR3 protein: CASSLAHRGLPYGYTF

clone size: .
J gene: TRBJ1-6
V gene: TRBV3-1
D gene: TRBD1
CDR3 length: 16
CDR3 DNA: TGTGCCAGCAGCCAAGCTCAGGGGGCGGGCAATTCACCCCTCCACTTT
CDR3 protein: CASSQAQGAGNSPLHF

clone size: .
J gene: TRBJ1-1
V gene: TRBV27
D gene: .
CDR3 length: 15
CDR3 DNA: TGTGCCAGCAGTGTGAGGGCAGCCCTAGGAGCTGAAGCTTTCTTT
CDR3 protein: CASSVRAALGAEAFF

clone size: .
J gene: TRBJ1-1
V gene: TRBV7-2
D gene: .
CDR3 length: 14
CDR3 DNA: TGTGCCAGCAGCTTAGCACAAAGGAACACTGAAGCTTTCTTT
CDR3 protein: CASSLAQRNTEAFF

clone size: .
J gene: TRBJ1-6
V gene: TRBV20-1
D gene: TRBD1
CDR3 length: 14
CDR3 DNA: TGCAGTGTTAAAAACACAGGGGATAATTCACCCCTCCACTTT
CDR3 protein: CSVKNTGDNSPLHF